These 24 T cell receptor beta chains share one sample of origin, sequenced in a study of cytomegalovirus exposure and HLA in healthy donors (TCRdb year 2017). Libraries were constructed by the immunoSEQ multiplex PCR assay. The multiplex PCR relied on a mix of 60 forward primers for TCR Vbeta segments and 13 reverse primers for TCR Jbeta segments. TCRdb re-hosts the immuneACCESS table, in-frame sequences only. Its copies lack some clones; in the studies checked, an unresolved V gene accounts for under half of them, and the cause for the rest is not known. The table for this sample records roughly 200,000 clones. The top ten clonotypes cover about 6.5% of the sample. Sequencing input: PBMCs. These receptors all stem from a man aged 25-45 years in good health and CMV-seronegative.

The CDR3 is CASRKRLNGNTEAFF. The CDR3, as DNA: TGTGCCAGTAGGAAGAGGCTTAACGGGAACACTGAAGCTTTCTTT. This chain connects TRBV19 to TRBJ1-1; D not resolved. This CDR3 region has 15 residues. In germline, CDR1 is LNHDA, CDR2 SQIVND (reference sequence). V dropped 6 bases and J dropped 1 base, with 15 bases sitting between them.

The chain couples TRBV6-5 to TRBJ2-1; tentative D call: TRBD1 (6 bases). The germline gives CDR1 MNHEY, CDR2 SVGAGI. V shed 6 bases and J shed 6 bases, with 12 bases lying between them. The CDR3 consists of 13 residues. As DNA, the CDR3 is TGTGCCAGCAGCCCGGGACATTTCAATGAGCAGTTCTTC. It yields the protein CASSPGHFNEQFF.

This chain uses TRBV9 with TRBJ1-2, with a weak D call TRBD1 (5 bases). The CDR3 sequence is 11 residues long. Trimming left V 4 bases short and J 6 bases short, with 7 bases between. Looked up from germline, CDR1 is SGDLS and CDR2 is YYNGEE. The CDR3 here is CASSTQDGYTF. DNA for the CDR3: TGTGCCAGCAGCACACAGGATGGCTACACCTTC.

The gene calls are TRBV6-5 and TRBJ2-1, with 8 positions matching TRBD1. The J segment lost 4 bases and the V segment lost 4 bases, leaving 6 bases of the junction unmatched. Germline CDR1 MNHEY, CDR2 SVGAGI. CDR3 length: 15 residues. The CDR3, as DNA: TGTGCCAGCAGTTCCGGGACAGGTGAGTACAATGAGCAGTTCTTC. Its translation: CASSSGTGEYNEQFF.

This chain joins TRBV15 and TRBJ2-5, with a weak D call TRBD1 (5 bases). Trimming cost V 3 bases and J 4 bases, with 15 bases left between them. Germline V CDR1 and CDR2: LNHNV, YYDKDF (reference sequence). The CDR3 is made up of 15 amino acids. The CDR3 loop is CATSRAGSLIETQYF. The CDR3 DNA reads TGTGCCACCAGCAGGGCAGGGTCTTTAATAGAGACCCAGTACTTC.

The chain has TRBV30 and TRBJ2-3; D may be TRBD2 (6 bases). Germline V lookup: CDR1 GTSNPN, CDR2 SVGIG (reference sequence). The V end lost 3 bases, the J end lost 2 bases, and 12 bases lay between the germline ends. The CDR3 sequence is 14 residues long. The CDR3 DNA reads TGTGCCTGGAGGCTCGCGGGGCTCACAGATACGCAGTATTTT. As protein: CAWRLAGLTDTQYF.

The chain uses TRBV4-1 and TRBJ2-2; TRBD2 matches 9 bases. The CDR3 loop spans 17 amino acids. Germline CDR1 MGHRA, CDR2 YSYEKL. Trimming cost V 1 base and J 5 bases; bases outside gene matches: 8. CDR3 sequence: CASSQVLAGVSTGELFF. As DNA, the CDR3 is TGCGCCAGCAGCCAAGTGTTAGCGGGAGTGAGTACCGGGGAGCTGTTTTTT.

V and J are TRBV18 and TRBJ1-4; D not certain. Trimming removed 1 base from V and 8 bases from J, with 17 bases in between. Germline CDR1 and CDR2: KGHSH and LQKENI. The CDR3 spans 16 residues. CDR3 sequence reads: CASSPQNGQPGEKLFF. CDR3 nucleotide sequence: TGTGCCAGCTCACCACAGAATGGGCAGCCGGGGGAAAAACTGTTTTTT.

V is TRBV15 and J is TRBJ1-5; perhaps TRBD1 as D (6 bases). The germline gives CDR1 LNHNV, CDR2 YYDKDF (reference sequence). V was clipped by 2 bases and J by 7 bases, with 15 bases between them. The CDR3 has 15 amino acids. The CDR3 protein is CATSRPQGRGQPQHF. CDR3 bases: TGTGCCACCAGCAGACCACAGGGCCGAGGGCAGCCCCAGCATTTT. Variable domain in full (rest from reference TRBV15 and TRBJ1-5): DAMVIQNPRYQVTQFGKPVTLSCSQTLNHNVMYWYQQKSSQAPKLLFHYYDKDFNNEADTPDNFQSRRPNTSFCFLDIRSPGLGDTAMYLCATSRPQGRGQPQHFGDGTRLSIL.

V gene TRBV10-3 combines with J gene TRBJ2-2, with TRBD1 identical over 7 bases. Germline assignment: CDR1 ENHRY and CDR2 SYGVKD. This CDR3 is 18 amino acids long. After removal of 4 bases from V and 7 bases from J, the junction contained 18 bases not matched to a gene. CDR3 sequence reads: CAISVKGDRARLGGELFF. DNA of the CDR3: TGTGCCATCAGTGTTAAAGGAGACAGGGCTCGCTTGGGCGGGGAGCTGTTTTTT.

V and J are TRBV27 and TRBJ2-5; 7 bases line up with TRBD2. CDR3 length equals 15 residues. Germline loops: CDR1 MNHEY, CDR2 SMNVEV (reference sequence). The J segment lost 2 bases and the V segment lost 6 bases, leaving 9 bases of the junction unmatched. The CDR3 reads CASSLGRASQETQYF. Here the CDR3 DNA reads TGTGCCAGCAGCCTGGGGAGGGCCTCTCAAGAGACCCAGTACTTC.

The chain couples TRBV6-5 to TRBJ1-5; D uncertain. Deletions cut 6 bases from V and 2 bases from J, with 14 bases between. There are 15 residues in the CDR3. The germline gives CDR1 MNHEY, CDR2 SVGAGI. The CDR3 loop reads CASSLDPRGNQPQHF. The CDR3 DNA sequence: TGTGCCAGCAGCCTCGATCCGCGGGGCAATCAGCCCCAGCATTTT.

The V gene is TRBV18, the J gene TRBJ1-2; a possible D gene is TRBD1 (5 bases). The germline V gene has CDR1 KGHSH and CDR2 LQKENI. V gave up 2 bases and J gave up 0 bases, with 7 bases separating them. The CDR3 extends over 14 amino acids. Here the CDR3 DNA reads TGTGCCAGCTCACCAGACAGAGCTAACTATGGCTACACCTTC. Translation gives CASSPDRANYGYTF.

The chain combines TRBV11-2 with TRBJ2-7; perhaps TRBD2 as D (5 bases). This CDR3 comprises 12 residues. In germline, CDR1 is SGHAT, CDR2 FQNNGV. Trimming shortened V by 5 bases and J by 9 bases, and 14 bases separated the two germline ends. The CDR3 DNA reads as TGTGCCAGCAGCCTCATAAGAGAGGGGCAGTACTTC. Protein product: CASSLIREGQYF.

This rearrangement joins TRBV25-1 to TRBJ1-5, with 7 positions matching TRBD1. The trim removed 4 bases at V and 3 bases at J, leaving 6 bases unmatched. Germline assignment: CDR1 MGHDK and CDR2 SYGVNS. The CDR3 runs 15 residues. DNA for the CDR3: TGTGCCAGCAGTGGGCAGGGGGTGAACAATCAGCCCCAGCATTTT. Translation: CASSGQGVNNQPQHF.

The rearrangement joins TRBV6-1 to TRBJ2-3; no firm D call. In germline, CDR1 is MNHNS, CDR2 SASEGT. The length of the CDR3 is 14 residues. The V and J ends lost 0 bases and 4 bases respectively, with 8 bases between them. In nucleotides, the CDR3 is TGTGCCAGCAGTGAAGCCGCTGGGCCAGATACGCAGTATTTT. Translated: CASSEAAGPDTQYF.

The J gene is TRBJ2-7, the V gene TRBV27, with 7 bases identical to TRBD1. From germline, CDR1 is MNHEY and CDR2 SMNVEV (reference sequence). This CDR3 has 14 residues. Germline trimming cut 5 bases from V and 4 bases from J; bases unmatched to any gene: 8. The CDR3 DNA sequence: TGTGCCAGCAGTCCGTGGACAGGAAGTTACGAGCAGTACTTC. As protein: CASSPWTGSYEQYF.

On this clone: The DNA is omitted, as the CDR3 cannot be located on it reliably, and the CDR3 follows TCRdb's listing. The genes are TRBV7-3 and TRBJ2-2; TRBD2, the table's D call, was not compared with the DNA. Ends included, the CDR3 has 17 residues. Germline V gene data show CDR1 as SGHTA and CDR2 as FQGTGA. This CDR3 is CASSLIATSFGAGELFF.

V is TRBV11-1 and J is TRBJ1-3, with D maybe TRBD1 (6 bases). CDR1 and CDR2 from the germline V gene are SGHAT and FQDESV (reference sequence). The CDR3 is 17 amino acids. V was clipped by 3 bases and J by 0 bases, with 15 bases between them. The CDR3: CASSLKDSGISGNTIYF. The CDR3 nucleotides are TGTGCCAGCAGCTTGAAGGACAGCGGCATCTCTGGAAACACCATATATTTT.

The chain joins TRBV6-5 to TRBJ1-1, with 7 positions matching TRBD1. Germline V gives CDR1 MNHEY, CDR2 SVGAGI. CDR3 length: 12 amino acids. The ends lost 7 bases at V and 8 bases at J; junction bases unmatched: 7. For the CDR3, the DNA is TGTGCCAGCACTAAAGAGACAGGGGAAGCTTTCTTT. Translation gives CASTKETGEAFF.

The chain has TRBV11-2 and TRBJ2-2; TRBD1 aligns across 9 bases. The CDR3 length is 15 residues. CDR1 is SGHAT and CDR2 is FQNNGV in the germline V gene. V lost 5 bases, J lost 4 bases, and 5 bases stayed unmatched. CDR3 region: CASSGTGILTGELFF. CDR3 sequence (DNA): TGTGCCAGCAGCGGGACAGGGATACTCACCGGGGAGCTGTTTTTT.

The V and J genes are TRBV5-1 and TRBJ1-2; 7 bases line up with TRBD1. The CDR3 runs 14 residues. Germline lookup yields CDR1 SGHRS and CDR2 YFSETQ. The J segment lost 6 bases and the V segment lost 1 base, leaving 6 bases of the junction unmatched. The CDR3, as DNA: TGCGCCAGCAGCTTGACAGGGGAATGGAATGGCTACACCTTC. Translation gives CASSLTGEWNGYTF. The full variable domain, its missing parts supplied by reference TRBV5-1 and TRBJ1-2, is KAGVTQTPRYLIKTRGQQVTLSCSPISGHRSVSWYQQTPGQGLQFLFEYFSETQRNKGNFPGRFSGRQFSNSRSEMNVSTLELGDSALYLCASSLTGEWNGYTFGSGTRLTVV.

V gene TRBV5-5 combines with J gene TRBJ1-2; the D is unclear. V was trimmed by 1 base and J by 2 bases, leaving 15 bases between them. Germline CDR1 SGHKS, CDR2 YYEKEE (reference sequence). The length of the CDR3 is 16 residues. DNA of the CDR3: TGTGCCAGCAGCTTGTCTGGTGAAATCCTAAACTATGGCTACACCTTC. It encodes CASSLSGEILNYGYTF.

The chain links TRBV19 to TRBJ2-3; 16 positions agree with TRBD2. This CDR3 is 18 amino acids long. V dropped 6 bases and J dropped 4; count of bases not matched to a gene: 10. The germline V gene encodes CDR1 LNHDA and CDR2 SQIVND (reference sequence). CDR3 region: CASSLGLAGGPRPDTQYF. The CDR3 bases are TGTGCCAGTAGCCTGGGACTAGCGGGAGGGCCCAGGCCAGATACGCAGTATTTT.